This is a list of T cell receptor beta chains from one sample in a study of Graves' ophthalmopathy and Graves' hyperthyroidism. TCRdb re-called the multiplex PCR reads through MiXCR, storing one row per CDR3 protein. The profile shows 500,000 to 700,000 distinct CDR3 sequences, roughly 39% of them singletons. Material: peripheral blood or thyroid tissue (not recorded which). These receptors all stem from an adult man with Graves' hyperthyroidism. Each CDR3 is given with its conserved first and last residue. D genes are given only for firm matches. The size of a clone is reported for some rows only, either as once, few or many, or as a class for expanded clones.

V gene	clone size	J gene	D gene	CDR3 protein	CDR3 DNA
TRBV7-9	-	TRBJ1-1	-	CASSSIRTVSTEAFF	TGTGCCAGCAGCTCTATAAGGACAGTGAGCACTGAAGCTTTCTTT
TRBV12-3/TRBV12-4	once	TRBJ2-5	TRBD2	CASSQVLAGQETQYF	TGTGCCAGCAGTCAGGTCCTAGCGGGACAAGAGACCCAGTACTTC
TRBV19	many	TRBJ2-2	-	CASRRSFRDGELFF	TGTGCCAGCCGGAGGTCCTTCAGGGACGGGGAGCTGTTTTTT
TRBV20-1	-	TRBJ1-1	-	CSASKGPSNTEAFF	TGCAGTGCCAGCAAAGGACCGTCGAACACTGAAGCTTTCTTT
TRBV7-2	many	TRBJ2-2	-	CASSPELKVTGELFF	TGTGCCAGCAGCCCCGAATTGAAGGTCACCGGGGAGCTGTTTTTT
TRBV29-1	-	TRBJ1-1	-	CNDGAGTEAFF	TGCAACGACGGGGCAGGGACTGAAGCTTTCTTT
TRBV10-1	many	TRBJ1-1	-	CASSYRTNTEAFF	TGCGCCAGCAGTTACCGAACGAACACTGAAGCTTTCTTT
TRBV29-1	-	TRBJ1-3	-	CGVGAGSSIYF	TGCGGCGTTGGGGCAGGGAGCTCCATATATTTT
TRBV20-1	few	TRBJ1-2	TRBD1	CSATRGRDGYTF	TGCAGTGCTACAAGGGGGCGCGATGGCTACACCTTC
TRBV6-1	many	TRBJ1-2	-	CASSEARGYGYTF	TGTGCCAGCAGTGAAGCCAGGGGCTATGGCTACACCTTC
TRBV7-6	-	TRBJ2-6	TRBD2	CASSLAGLAELSSGANVLTF	TGTGCCAGCAGCTTGGCAGGACTAGCGGAGCTGAGCTCTGGGGCCAACGTCCTGACTTTC
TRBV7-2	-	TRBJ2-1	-	CASSFMTESSYNEQFF	TGTGCCAGCAGTTTCATGACCGAAAGCTCCTACAATGAGCAGTTCTTC
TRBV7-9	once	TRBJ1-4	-	CASSRGVKQGSGEKLFF	TGTGCCAGCAGCCGTGGGGTTAAACAGGGCTCGGGCGAAAAACTGTTTTTT
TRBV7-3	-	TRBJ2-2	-	CASSLGPSYGELFF	TGTGCCAGCAGCTTAGGTCCTAGTTACGGGGAGCTGTTTTTT
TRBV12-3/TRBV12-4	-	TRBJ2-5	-	CASSWGGAGQPQYF	TGTGCCAGCAGTTGGGGGGGGGCTGGGCAGCCCCAGTACTTC
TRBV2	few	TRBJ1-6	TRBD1	CASSVPGGGSPLHF	TGTGCCAGCAGTGTCCCAGGGGGAGGATCACCCCTCCACTTT
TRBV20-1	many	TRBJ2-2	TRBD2	CSARGLSGRAFTGELFF	TGCAGTGCTAGAGGTCTGAGCGGGAGGGCCTTTACCGGGGAGCTGTTTTTT
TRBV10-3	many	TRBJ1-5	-	CAISADGARTQHF	TGTGCCATCAGCGCGGACGGGGCGCGGACCCAGCATTTT
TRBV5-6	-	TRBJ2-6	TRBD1	CAGTRTGLSGANVLTF	TGTGCCGGAACAAGGACAGGCCTCTCTGGGGCCAACGTCCTGACTTTC
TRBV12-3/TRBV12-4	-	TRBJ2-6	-	CASSLGGALGANVLTF	TGTGCCAGCAGTTTAGGGGGGGCGCTCGGGGCCAACGTCCTGACTTTC
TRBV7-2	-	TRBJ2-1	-	CASSEVSSYNEQFF	TGTGCCAGCAGTGAAGTTAGCTCCTACAATGAGCAGTTCTTC
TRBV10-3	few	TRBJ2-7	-	CAISYNRRIDEQYF	TGTGCCATCAGTTATAACAGGAGGATCGACGAGCAGTACTTC